The next 23 T cell receptor beta chains were all read from a single sample in a study of cytomegalovirus exposure and HLA in healthy donors (dated by TCRdb to 2017 to 2019). The library relied on the immunoSEQ multiplex PCR assay. For the multiplex PCR, a mixture combining 60 forward primers for TCR Vbeta segments and 13 reverse primers for TCR Jbeta segments was used. TCRdb holds this immuneACCESS table with in-frame rearrangements only. Some clones are missing; in checked studies, unresolved V genes explain under half, and the rest has no known cause. The sample profile shows 100,000 to 150,000 clones; approximately 80% of them were found once. The ten largest clonotypes hold around 6.4% of the sample. Material for sequencing was PBMCs. The receptor set was obtained from a middle-aged woman in good health and CMV-seropositive.

The chain employs TRBV7-6 and TRBJ2-2, with 9 bases aligning to TRBD1. The V and J ends lost 2 bases and 2 bases, in that order; junction bases with no gene match: 3. The CDR3 length is 16 residues. CDR1 SGHVS and CDR2 FNYEAQ come from the germline V gene. CDR3 region: CASSLWGQGNTGELFF. CDR3 DNA sequence: TGTGCCAGCAGCTTATGGGGACAGGGTAACACCGGGGAGCTGTTTTTT.

This sequence joins TRBV29-1 and TRBJ1-1; D is undetermined. CDR3 length: 13 residues. Germline V gives CDR1 SQVTM, CDR2 ANQGSEA. V was cut by 5 bases and J by 4 bases, with 14 bases left in between. The CDR3 region is CSVYGRFGTEAFF. The CDR3 region has the DNA TGCAGCGTTTATGGGAGGTTTGGCACTGAAGCTTTCTTT.

The chain uses TRBV28 and TRBJ2-2, with a weak D call TRBD2 (6 bases). The CDR3 has 15 amino acids. Germline V gene lookup returns CDR1 MDHEN and CDR2 SYDVKM. The ends were cut back, 7 bases at V and 2 bases at J, with 14 bases in the middle. For the CDR3, the DNA is TGTGCCAGCATCTCGGAGGGGATAAACACCGGGGAGCTGTTTTTT. It is translated as CASISEGINTGELFF.

The rearrangement joins TRBV5-1 to TRBJ1-3; D is uncertain. V was trimmed by 0 bases and J by 0 bases, leaving 10 bases between them. Germline assignment: CDR1 SGHRS and CDR2 YFSETQ. The CDR3 is 16 residues long. CDR3 region: CASSLAGAVSGNTIYF. The CDR3 nucleotides read TGCGCCAGCAGCTTGGCCGGAGCAGTCTCTGGAAACACCATATATTTT.

The CDR3 coding sequence is TGTGCCAGCAGTTCCCCGGGGGGGAATGGCGAAAAACTGTTTTTT. Translated, it gives CASSSPGGNGEKLFF. The chain couples TRBV28 to TRBJ1-4, with D maybe TRBD1 (5 bases). This CDR3 region has 15 residues. From germline, CDR1 is MDHEN and CDR2 SYDVKM. Trimming shortened V by 4 bases and J by 8 bases, and 17 bases separated the two germline ends.

The chain uses TRBV6-1 and TRBJ2-3; D is ambiguous. V lost 3 bases and J lost 6, with 7 bases in between. The germline gives CDR1 MNHNS, CDR2 SASEGT. CDR3 length equals 12 residues. The CDR3 DNA reads TGTGCCAGCAGTGACGGTCTTGATACGCAGTATTTT. Translated: CASSDGLDTQYF.

The chain is built from TRBV9 and TRBJ2-6; 12 nucleotides match TRBD2. The germline CDR1 and CDR2 sequences are SGDLS and YYNGEE. The CDR3 is made up of 20 amino acids. The ends lost 0 bases at V and 1 base at J; junction bases unmatched: 8. The CDR3 region is CASSVAGASGRGSGANVLTF. CDR3 nucleotides: TGTGCCAGCAGCGTAGCTGGGGCTAGCGGGAGGGGTTCTGGGGCCAACGTCCTGACTTTC.

The chain uses TRBV20-1 and TRBJ1-5; D is ambiguous. Trimming took off 7 bases at V and 9 bases at J, with 13 bases between the two ends. CDR3 length: 11 residues. Germline CDR1 and CDR2: DFQATT and SNEGSKA (reference sequence). The CDR3 bases are TGCAGTGTCGTCCCGCCGGGGCCCCAGCATTTT. Translating it yields CSVVPPGPQHF.

The V call is TRBV5-5, the J call TRBJ1-5; possible D gene TRBD1, 5 bases. In germline, CDR1 is SGHKS, CDR2 YYEKEE (reference sequence). This CDR3 has 16 residues. V dropped 1 base and J dropped 6 bases, with 17 bases sitting between them. The CDR3 region is CASSLLPGLRPQPQHF. In nucleotides, the CDR3 is TGTGCCAGCAGCTTGTTGCCGGGACTCAGGCCTCAGCCCCAGCATTTT.

CDR3 sequence reads: CASSHGFDQPQHF. CDR3 in DNA: TGCGCCAGCAGCCATGGCTTCGATCAGCCCCAGCATTTT. The chain uses TRBV4-3 and TRBJ1-5; the D is unclear. The V end was cut by 3 bases, the J end by 5 bases, with 8 bases between. The CDR3 contains 13 residues. CDR1 and CDR2 from the germline V gene are LGHNA and YSLEER.

The V gene is TRBV9, the J gene TRBJ1-1; D is possibly TRBD1 (6 bases). The ends were cut back, 4 bases at V and 0 bases at J, with 13 bases in the middle. Germline lookup yields CDR1 SGDLS and CDR2 YYNGEE. The CDR3 runs to 15 residues. CDR3 bases: TGTGCCAGCAGCACAGACACAGGGTTGAACACTGAAGCTTTCTTT. Its protein product is CASSTDTGLNTEAFF.

The chain employs TRBV29-1 and TRBJ1-2, with D unresolved. The CDR3 contains 14 residues. Deletions cut 1 base from V and 8 bases from J, with 17 bases between. Germline V gene data show CDR1 as SQVTM and CDR2 as ANQGSEA. This chain's CDR3 is CSVEVARRGRGYTF. Here the CDR3 DNA reads TGCAGCGTTGAAGTAGCGAGACGGGGAAGGGGCTACACCTTC.

The rearrangement links TRBV28 to TRBJ1-1; D gene ambiguous. The CDR3 spans 14 residues. Germline-derived CDR1 and CDR2 are MDHEN and SYDVKM. Trimming stripped 1 base from V and 1 base from J, with 7 bases between. In DNA form, the CDR3 reads TGTGCCAGCAGTTTATTGAGGGAGAACACTGAAGCTTTCTTT. Residues: CASSLLRENTEAFF.

This clone was seen a few times. The chain employs TRBV11-2 and TRBJ2-7; TRBD2 aligns across 10 bases. The CDR3 contains 19 residues. The V gene end was trimmed by 4 bases and the J gene end by 0 bases; junction bases not matched to a gene: 15. Germline V gene lookup returns CDR1 SGHAT and CDR2 FQNNGV. This CDR3 is CASSSSWGASGRLSYEQYF. CDR3 DNA: TGTGCCAGCAGCTCCTCTTGGGGGGCTAGCGGGAGACTCTCCTACGAGCAGTACTTC. Combining the CDR3 with reference TRBV11-2 and TRBJ2-7 gives the whole variable domain EAGVAQSPRYKIIEKRQSVAFWCNPISGHATLYWYQQILGQGPKLLIQFQNNGVVDDSQLPKDRFSAERLKGVDSTLKIQPAKLEDSAVYLCASSSSWGASGRLSYEQYFGPGTRLTVT.

The chain has TRBV5-1 and TRBJ2-3; D possibly corresponds to TRBD2 (7 bases). The CDR3 extends over 14 amino acids. Deletions cut 4 bases from V and 5 bases from J, with 14 bases between. Germline assignment: CDR1 SGHRS and CDR2 YFSETQ. The DNA for the CDR3 is TGCGCCAGCAGCCTAGGGGGGGCCGTAGATACGCAGTATTTT. It yields the protein CASSLGGAVDTQYF.

J is TRBJ2-7 and V is TRBV14; D is uncertain. The V end lost 0 bases, the J end lost 9 bases, and 15 bases lay between the germline ends. CDR3 length equals 14 residues. Germline V lookup: CDR1 SGHDN, CDR2 FVKESK. CDR3: CASSQDPLSLVQYF. In DNA form, the CDR3 reads TGTGCCAGCAGCCAAGATCCCCTCTCACTGGTGCAGTACTTC. The variable domain in full, with the rest retrieved from reference TRBV14 and TRBJ2-7, is EAGVTQFPSHSVIEKGQTVTLRCDPISGHDNLYWYRRVMGKEIKFLLHFVKESKQDESGMPNNRFLAERTGGTYSTLKVQPAELEDSGVYFCASSQDPLSLVQYFGPGTRLTVT.

The sample holds a few counts of this clone. The rearrangement uses TRBV6-1 and TRBJ1-1, with 8 bases aligning to TRBD1. J gave up 0 bases and V 10 bases, and 7 bases lay outside the gene matches. Looked up from germline, CDR1 is MNHNS and CDR2 is SASEGT. The CDR3 is 14 amino acids. The CDR3 protein is CATGQGPMNTEAFF. The CDR3, as DNA: TGTGCCACCGGACAGGGACCCATGAACACTGAAGCTTTCTTT.

This chain connects TRBV5-1 to TRBJ2-5; TRBD1 is a possible D gene (5 bases). V lost 1 base and J lost 4, with 11 bases in between. The CDR3 spans 14 residues. The germline V gene has CDR1 SGHRS and CDR2 YFSETQ. Here the CDR3 DNA reads TGCGCCAGCAGCTTGTCGTCAGGGTTAGAGACCCAGTACTTC. It codes for CASSLSSGLETQYF.

V usage is TRBV5-6 and J usage is TRBJ2-1, with a possible D match to TRBD1 (5 bases). Trimming pared 4 bases from V and 5 bases from J, leaving 10 bases between. CDR1 SGHDT and CDR2 YYEEEE come from the germline V gene. The CDR3 spans 13 residues. The CDR3 bases are TGTGCCAGCAGCCGAAGGGGCGACAATGAGCAGTTCTTC. This sequence encodes CASSRRGDNEQFF. Full variable domain (missing parts from reference TRBV5-6 and TRBJ2-1): DAGVTQSPTHLIKTRGQQVTLRCSPKSGHDTVSWYQQALGQGPQFIFQYYEEEERQRGNFPDRFSGHQFPNYSSELNVNALLLGDSALYLCASSRRGDNEQFFGPGTRLTVL.

The chain combines TRBV6-5 with TRBJ2-1, with 11 bases matching TRBD2. Losses at the gene ends were 5 bases for V and 14 bases for J; bases not matched to a gene: 8. Per germline, CDR1 MNHEY and CDR2 SVGAGI. CDR3 length: 13 residues. CDR3 amino acids: CASSLAGGPTEFF. The DNA for the CDR3 is TGTGCCAGCAGTCTAGCGGGAGGCCCCACTGAGTTCTTC.

This chain connects TRBV10-3 to TRBJ1-4; TRBD1 matches at 8 bases. The V and J ends lost 6 bases and 7 bases, in that order; junction bases with no gene match: 7. Germline CDR1 reads ENHRY; CDR2 reads SYGVKD. There are 14 residues in the CDR3. CDR3 residues: CAIREQGDGEKLFF. CDR3 in DNA: TGTGCCATCAGGGAACAGGGGGACGGTGAAAAACTGTTTTTT.

This clone was recorded a few times. The J gene is TRBJ1-5, the V gene TRBV6-6; 10 nucleotides agree with TRBD1. The CDR3 spans 15 residues. Germline V gene data show CDR1 as MNHNY and CDR2 as SVGAGI (reference sequence). Unmatched junction bases numbered 0, after V lost 2 bases and J lost 2 bases. CDR3 region: CASSYGTGGNQPQHF. The CDR3 DNA follows: TGTGCCAGCAGTTACGGGACAGGGGGCAATCAGCCCCAGCATTTT.

This sequence joins TRBV7-2 and TRBJ2-3; 8 nucleotides line up with TRBD1. CDR1 SGHTA and CDR2 FQGNSA come from the germline V gene. The CDR3 is 15 residues long. V lost 6 bases, J lost 4 bases, and 9 bases stayed unmatched. Here the CDR3 reads CASSFQGAGPDTQYF. The CDR3 nucleotides read TGTGCCAGCAGTTTCCAGGGGGCTGGCCCAGATACGCAGTATTTT.